These 24 T cell receptor beta chains were sequenced from one sample in a study of cytotoxic CD8 clonotypes in ibrutinib-treated CLL listed by TCRdb under 2021. Taken with the paper, the label for time point translates to: approximately 2 years on ibrutinib. Library preparation employed the immunoSEQ multiplex PCR assay. TCRdb's version of the immuneACCESS table is confined to in-frame rearrangements and falls short of the full clone set. An unresolved V gene accounts for under half of the shortfall where checked; the remainder is of unknown origin. Recorded for this sample are approximately 120,000 clones; 58% of them occurred a single time. The ten largest make up about 40% of the sample. This material consisted of PBMCs, taken after 24 months of ibrutinib treatment. The receptors derive from a human donor with chronic lymphocytic leukemia.

The chain joins TRBV5-1 to TRBJ2-1; D is tentatively TRBD1 or TRBD2 (5 bases each). Per the germline V gene, CDR1 is SGHRS and CDR2 is YFSETQ. V shed 4 bases and J shed 12 bases, with 14 bases lying between them. The CDR3 contains 12 residues. This chain's CDR3 is CASSLRGFGQFF. The CDR3 bases are TGCGCCAGCAGCCTGAGGGGCTTCGGGCAGTTCTTC.

The rearrangement joins TRBV5-4 to TRBJ2-5; D is possibly TRBD2 (6 bases). Between the trimmed V and J ends, which lost 1 base and 3 bases, there was a span of 7 bases. This CDR3 has 13 amino acids. CDR1 is SGHNT, CDR2 YYREEE, per germline (reference sequence). The DNA of the CDR3 is TGTGCCAGCAGCTTGCCGGGGGAAGAGACCCAGTACTTC. This codes for CASSLPGEETQYF.

This clone appeared a few times. The chain links TRBV28 to TRBJ1-6, with D possibly being TRBD1 (6 bases). There are 13 residues in the CDR3. V lost 6 bases to trimming and J lost 13 bases, with 16 bases between them. Germline V gene lookup returns CDR1 MDHEN and CDR2 SYDVKM. For the CDR3, the DNA is TGTGCCAGCAGATCGACAGGTCTAAGTCCCCTCCACTTT. This codes for CASRSTGLSPLHF.

The chain carries TRBV6-6 and TRBJ2-7, with D unclear. The CDR3 is 14 residues long. V was shortened by 0 bases and J by 2 bases, with 8 bases between the two germline ends. Germline lookup yields CDR1 MNHNY and CDR2 SVGAGI (reference sequence). CDR3 amino acids: CASSYSRTPYEQYF. CDR3 sequence (DNA): TGTGCCAGCAGTTACTCACGGACCCCCTACGAGCAGTACTTC.

J is TRBJ1-4 and V is TRBV5-6; the match to TRBD1 covers 8 bases. Per germline, CDR1 SGHDT and CDR2 YYEEEE. V trimming: 4 bases; J trimming: 2 bases; junction bases outside the gene matches: 10. The CDR3 contains 17 residues. DNA of the CDR3: TGTGCCAGCAGCAAGGACAGGGTGAGGGGGACTAATGAAAAACTGTTTTTT. As protein: CASSKDRVRGTNEKLFF.

The chain uses TRBV28 and TRBJ1-3, with 7 bases aligning to TRBD1. V shed 11 bases and J 4 bases; nucleotides not matched to a gene: 14. CDR3 length: 15 amino acids. In germline, CDR1 is MDHEN, CDR2 SYDVKM. CDR3 nucleotide sequence: TGTGCCTATCGAAGGAGGGGGCGAGAAGGAAACACCATATATTTT. It is translated as CAYRRRGREGNTIYF.

The chain has TRBV27 and TRBJ1-1, with 9 bases lining up with TRBD1. The J segment lost 1 base and the V segment lost 9 bases, leaving 6 bases of the junction unmatched. CDR1 and CDR2 (germline): MNHEY, SMNVEV (reference sequence). The CDR3 is 14 amino acids. The CDR3 spells CARVDRGKNTEAFF. DNA of the CDR3: TGTGCCAGGGTGGACAGGGGTAAGAACACTGAAGCTTTCTTT.

The rearrangement uses TRBV7-9 and TRBJ2-5; 12 nucleotides match TRBD2. The V segment lost 6 bases and the J segment 5 bases; nucleotides outside the gene matches: 4. CDR1 is SEHNR, CDR2 FQNEAQ, per germline (reference sequence). There are 14 residues in the CDR3. The CDR3: CASSPGTSGETQYF. The CDR3 DNA sequence: TGTGCCAGCAGTCCCGGGACTAGCGGGGAGACCCAGTACTTC.

This clone was counted only a few times. The chain couples TRBV27 to TRBJ1-5; TRBD1 might be the D (5 bases). The CDR3 totals 14 residues. In germline, CDR1 is MNHEY, CDR2 SMNVEV (reference sequence). The ends were cut back, 8 bases at V and 7 bases at J, with 18 bases in the middle. The CDR3 DNA follows: TGTGCCAGCCAGGGAGCTGACCTAGCCCAGCCCCAGCATTTT. Amino acid sequence: CASQGADLAQPQHF.

The table lists this clone with a few counts. The chain combines TRBV7-3 with TRBJ2-1; D unresolved. The CDR3 is 12 amino acids. Trimming shortened V by 2 bases and J by 8 bases, and 7 bases separated the two germline ends. Per the germline V gene, CDR1 is SGHTA and CDR2 is FQGTGA. The CDR3 spells CASSLDSDEQFF. CDR3 DNA sequence: TGTGCCAGCAGCTTAGATAGTGATGAGCAGTTCTTC.

There are a few counts of this clone. The CDR3 reads CASSILESETQYF. DNA of the CDR3: TGTGCCAGTAGTATTTTGGAGTCGGAGACCCAGTACTTC. The chain employs TRBV19 and TRBJ2-5; no clear D. V lost 3 bases and J 5 bases, leaving 10 bases between the germline ends. The length of the CDR3 is 13 residues. CDR1 is LNHDA, CDR2 SQIVND, per germline (reference sequence).

The chain recombines TRBV11-3 with TRBJ2-7; 9 bases align to TRBD1. Germline CDR1 SGHNT, CDR2 YENEEA. This CDR3 has 16 amino acids. The junction had 9 bases not matched to a gene; V was cut back by 5 bases and J by 1 base. DNA of the CDR3: TGTGCCAGCAGCAAGACGGGACAGGGCATATCCTACGAGCAGTACTTC. Translation: CASSKTGQGISYEQYF.

This chain's CDR3 is CASSEDRGRYEQYF. The CDR3, as DNA: TGTGCCAGCAGTGAAGATAGGGGCCGCTACGAGCAGTACTTC. V and J are TRBV2 and TRBJ2-7; D is possibly TRBD1 (5 bases). V gave up 1 base and J gave up 3 bases, with 10 bases separating them. This CDR3 is 14 amino acids long. Looked up from germline, CDR1 is SNHLY and CDR2 is FYNNEI.

The chain has TRBV6-6 and TRBJ1-5, with 9 positions matching TRBD1. J gave up 8 bases and V 1 base, and 9 bases lay outside the gene matches. The CDR3 length is 16 residues. In germline, CDR1 is MNHNY, CDR2 SVGAGI (reference sequence). CDR3 nucleotides: TGTGCCAGCAGTTACTACCAACCGGGACAGGGAAAGCCCCAGCATTTT. The encoded protein is CASSYYQPGQGKPQHF.

The rearrangement uses TRBV30 and TRBJ1-2; no definite D call. CDR3 size: 13 residues. The germline gives CDR1 GTSNPN, CDR2 SVGIG (reference sequence). Trimming stripped 4 bases from V and 4 bases from J, with 13 bases between. CDR3 DNA sequence: TGTGCCTGGACCACGTTAAGCGGCTATGGCTACACCTTC. Its protein is CAWTTLSGYGYTF.

As concerns this clone: Other DNA sequences in this sample translate to the same CDR3. This chain uses TRBV5-1 with TRBJ2-5; D not resolved. Trimming removed 2 bases at V and 5 bases at J, with 7 bases between. The germline gives CDR1 SGHRS, CDR2 YFSETQ. The CDR3 is 12 amino acids. CDR3 amino acids: CASSLPTETQYF. The CDR3 bases are TGCGCCAGCAGCTTACCCACGGAGACCCAGTACTTC.

The rearrangement uses TRBV18 and TRBJ1-3; 9 bases are a match to TRBD1. Germline V gene data show CDR1 as KGHSH and CDR2 as LQKENI. Trimming cost V 0 bases and J 8 bases; bases outside gene matches: 2. This CDR3 contains 14 residues. The DNA for the CDR3 is TGTGCCAGCTCACCACCGGGACAGGGACACACCATATATTTT. Its translation is CASSPPGQGHTIYF.

This chain connects TRBV2 to TRBJ2-5, with 12 positions matching TRBD2. Germline-derived CDR1 and CDR2 are SNHLY and FYNNEI. The CDR3 loop spans 16 amino acids. J lost 5 bases, V lost 4 bases, and 8 bases had no gene match. The CDR3 sequence: CASSGRRGTSGETQYF. The CDR3 DNA reads as TGTGCCAGCAGTGGCAGAAGAGGGACTAGCGGGGAGACCCAGTACTTC.

The chain employs TRBV19 and TRBJ2-7; the D gene could be TRBD1 or TRBD2 (5 bases each). Trimming pared 5 bases from V and 0 bases from J, leaving 17 bases between. CDR1 and CDR2 (germline): LNHDA, SQIVND (reference sequence). This CDR3 region has 16 residues. The CDR3 reads CASSPERGPSSYEQYF. The DNA of the CDR3 is TGTGCCAGTAGTCCAGAGAGGGGACCCAGCTCCTACGAGCAGTACTTC.

In its sample, this clone was seen once. The rearrangement uses TRBV18 and TRBJ1-1; tentative D call: TRBD1 (5 bases). Deletions cut 3 bases from V and 7 bases from J, with 9 bases between. Germline V lookup: CDR1 KGHSH, CDR2 LQKENI. This CDR3 contains 12 residues. The CDR3 DNA sequence: TGTGCCAGCTCACCGACAGAAAATGAAGCTTTCTTT. It yields the protein CASSPTENEAFF.

This clone has a handful of counts. V is TRBV28 and J is TRBJ2-3, with 11 positions matching TRBD2. V trimming: 5 bases; J trimming: 4 bases; junction bases outside the gene matches: 8. CDR1 MDHEN and CDR2 SYDVKM come from the germline V gene. This CDR3 is 16 amino acids long. CDR3 bases: TGTGCCAGCAGTACAATAGCGGGGGGGGAAGCAGATACGCAGTATTTT. Protein: CASSTIAGGEADTQYF.

The V call is TRBV6-6, the J call TRBJ1-5; 10 bases align to TRBD1. CDR3 length: 16 amino acids. CDR1 and CDR2 (germline): MNHNY, SVGAGI (reference sequence). V was clipped by 5 bases and J by 7 bases; unmatched bases: 11. The DNA for the CDR3 is TGTGCCAGCAGTAGGGCGGACAGGGGGGAGTCGCAGCCCCAGCATTTT. It specifies CASSRADRGESQPQHF.

The J gene is TRBJ2-1, the V gene TRBV5-8, with 9 bases lining up with TRBD2. The CDR3 spans 17 residues. Per the germline V gene, CDR1 is SGHTS and CDR2 is YDEGEE. V shed 2 bases and J 5 bases; nucleotides not matched to a gene: 11. CDR3 in DNA: TGTGCCAGCAGCTTAAGGCGGGGGGGCGATTTAGACAATGAGCAGTTCTTC. Its protein is CASSLRRGGDLDNEQFF.

The genes are TRBV6-5 and TRBJ2-1, with TRBD2 matching 11 bases. The CDR3 contains 15 residues. Unmatched junction bases numbered 3, after V lost 6 bases and J lost 2 bases. Germline CDR1 and CDR2: MNHEY and SVGAGI. The CDR3 region has the DNA TGTGCCAGCAGAGATAGCGGGGGGGCCTACAATGAGCAGTTCTTC. Translated: CASRDSGGAYNEQFF.